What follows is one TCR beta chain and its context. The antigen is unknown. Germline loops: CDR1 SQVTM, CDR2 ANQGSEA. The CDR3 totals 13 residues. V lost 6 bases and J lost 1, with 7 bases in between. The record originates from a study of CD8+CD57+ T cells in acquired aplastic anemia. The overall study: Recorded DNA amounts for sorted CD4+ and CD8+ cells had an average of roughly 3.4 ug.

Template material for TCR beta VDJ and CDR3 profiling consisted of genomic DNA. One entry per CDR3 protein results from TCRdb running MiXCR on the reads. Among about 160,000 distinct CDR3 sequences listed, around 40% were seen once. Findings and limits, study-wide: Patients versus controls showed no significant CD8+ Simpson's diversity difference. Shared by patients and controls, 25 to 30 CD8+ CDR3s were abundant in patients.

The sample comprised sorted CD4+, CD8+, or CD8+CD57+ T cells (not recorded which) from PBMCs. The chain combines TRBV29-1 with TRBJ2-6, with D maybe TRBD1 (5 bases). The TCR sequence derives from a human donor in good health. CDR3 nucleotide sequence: TGCAGCGTGACAGCTTCTGGGGCCAACGTCCTGACTTTC. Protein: CSVTASGANVLTF.